Sequencing of this T cell receptor (beta chain) was carried out in a study of graft-versus-host responses after intestinal transplantation. The germline gives CDR1 SGHNT, CDR2 YENEEA. Trimming shortened V by 0 bases and J by 4 bases, and 8 bases separated the two germline ends. The CDR3 is made up of 14 amino acids. The method was immunoSEQ multiplex PCR; TCRdb's version includes in-frame clones alone and lacks a portion of them. The sample records over 8,000 clones, about 31% being singletons. Responders (roughly 200,000, CFSE-labeled) met roughly 200,000 stimulators that were irradiated and violet-dye-labeled. Sorting after the reaction isolated proliferating CFSE-low CD3+CD4+ and CD3+CD8+ responders. General study results and limits: Clonal ratios of graft-versus-host to host-versus-graft in allografts were high for patients exhibiting graft-donor T cell macrochimerism.

This receptor was taken from a human patient who was an organ donor for intestinal transplantation. The chain has TRBV11-3 and TRBJ2-3; D gene unclear. Source: alloreactive CD4+ T cells from a mixed lymphocyte reaction culture, taken before transplantation. Subset indicated: CFSE-low proliferating T cells sorted from roughly six-day pre-transplant mixed lymphocyte reaction (GvH or HvG direction). In DNA form, the CDR3 reads TGTGCCAGCAGCTTAGACCGATCCGCAGATACGCAGTATTTT. This gives the protein CASSLDRSADTQYF.